This TCR beta chain appears in the sequencing data of a study of T cell responses to AZD1222 COVID-19 vaccine. Study at large: Recipients boosted at about 4 weeks or about 12 weeks are pooled. Overall study results and limits: Only 6 or 7 AZD1222 recipients tested seropositive at baseline. Spike as a whole was targeted by vaccine-associated CD4 TCRs, dominant at 160-218 and 743-854.

Looked up from germline, CDR1 is SGHRS and CDR2 is YFSETQ. CDR3 size: 15 residues. V gave up 0 bases and J gave up 6 bases; unmatched junction bases: 4. This clone turned up a few times. Antigen: not known. Assay: immunoSEQ multiplex PCR; the TCRdb copy retains only in-frame clones and omits some. The sample consists of fewer than 100,000 clones, about 88% of them appearing once. The clonotype originates from an adult in good health. The material sequenced was peripheral blood, taken on day 0 of AZD1222 vaccination. The chain recombines TRBV5-1 with TRBJ2-2, with 8 nucleotides matching TRBD2. The CDR3 loop is CASSLDGLAAGELFF. In DNA, the CDR3 is TGCGCCAGCAGCTTGGACGGACTAGCTGCCGGGGAGCTGTTTTTT.